The clone carrying this TCR beta chain is judged large. The antigen is unknown. The libraries were made with immunoSEQ v4. Sequencing used immunoSEQ multiplex PCR; TCRdb keeps in-frame clones, though not all of them. The sample has some 6,500 clones, over 75% seen once; the top ten hold 8% to 10%. These data are taken from a study of T cells in placental villitis. Whole-study findings and limits: CMV cases had CMV-specific clone frequency approximately 0.01 versus 0.00098 in villitis of unknown etiology. Bulk tissue sequencing could not separate helper, regulatory or cytotoxic T cells, nor maternal from fetal cells.

The V gene's germline CDR1 is LNHDA and CDR2 SQIVND (reference sequence). The CDR3 runs 12 residues. The ends were cut back, 6 bases at V and 4 bases at J, with 7 bases in the middle. The V gene is TRBV19, the J gene TRBJ1-5; possible D gene TRBD1, 5 bases. The sequence was obtained from a human patient with infectious villitis; the placental T cells may come from both mother and fetus. Material for sequencing was placental tissue containing maternal and fetal cells. Here the CDR3 DNA reads TGTGCCAGTAGACCAGGGAATCAGCCCCAGCATTTT. As protein: CASRPGNQPQHF. Full variable domain (outside the CDR3, taken from reference TRBV19 and TRBJ1-5): DGGITQSPKYLFRKEGQNVTLSCEQNLNHDAMYWYRQDPGQGLRLIYYSQIVNDFQKGDIAEGYSVSREKKESFPLTVTSAQKNPTAFYLCASRPGNQPQHFGDGTRLSIL.